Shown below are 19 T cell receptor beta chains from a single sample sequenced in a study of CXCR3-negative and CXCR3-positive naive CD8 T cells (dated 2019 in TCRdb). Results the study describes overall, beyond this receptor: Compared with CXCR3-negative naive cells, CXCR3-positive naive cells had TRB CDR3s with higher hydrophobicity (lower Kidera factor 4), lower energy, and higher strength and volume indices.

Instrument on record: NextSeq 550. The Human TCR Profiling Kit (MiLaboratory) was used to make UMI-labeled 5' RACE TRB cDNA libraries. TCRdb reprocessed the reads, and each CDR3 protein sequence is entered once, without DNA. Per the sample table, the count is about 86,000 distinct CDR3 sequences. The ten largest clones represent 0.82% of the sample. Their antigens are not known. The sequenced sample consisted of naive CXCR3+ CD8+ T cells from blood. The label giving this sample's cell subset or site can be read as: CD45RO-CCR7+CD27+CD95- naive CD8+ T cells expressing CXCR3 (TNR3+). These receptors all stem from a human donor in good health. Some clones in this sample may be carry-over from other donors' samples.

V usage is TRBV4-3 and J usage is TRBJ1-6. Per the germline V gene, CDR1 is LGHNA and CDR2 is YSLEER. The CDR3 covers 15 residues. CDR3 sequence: CASSHGSSYNSPLHF.

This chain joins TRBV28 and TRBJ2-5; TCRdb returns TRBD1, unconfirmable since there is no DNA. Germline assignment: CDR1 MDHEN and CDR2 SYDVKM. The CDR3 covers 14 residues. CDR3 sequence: CASSPGALQETQYF.

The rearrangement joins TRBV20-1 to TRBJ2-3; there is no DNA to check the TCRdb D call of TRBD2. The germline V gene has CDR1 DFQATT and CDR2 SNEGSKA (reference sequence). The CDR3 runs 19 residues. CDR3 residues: CSARDQGQEKVSSTDTQYF.

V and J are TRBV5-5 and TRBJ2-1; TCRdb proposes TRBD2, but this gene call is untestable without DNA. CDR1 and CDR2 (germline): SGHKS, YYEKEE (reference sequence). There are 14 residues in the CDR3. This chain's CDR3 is CASSPGGAYNEQFF.

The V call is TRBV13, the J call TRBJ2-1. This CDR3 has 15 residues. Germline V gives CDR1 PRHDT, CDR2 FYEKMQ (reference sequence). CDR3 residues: CASSLARASYNEQFF.

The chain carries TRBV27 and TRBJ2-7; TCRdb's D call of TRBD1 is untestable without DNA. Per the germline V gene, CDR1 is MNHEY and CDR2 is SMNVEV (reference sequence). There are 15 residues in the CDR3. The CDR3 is CASSRYGQSSYEQYF.

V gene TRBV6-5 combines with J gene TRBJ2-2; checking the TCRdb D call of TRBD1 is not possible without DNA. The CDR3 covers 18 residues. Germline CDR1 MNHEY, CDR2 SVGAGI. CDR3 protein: CASSYGAEGKANTGELFF.

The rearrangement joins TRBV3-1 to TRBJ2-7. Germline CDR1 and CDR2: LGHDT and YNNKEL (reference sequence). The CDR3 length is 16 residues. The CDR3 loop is CASSHDRGGFSYEQYF.

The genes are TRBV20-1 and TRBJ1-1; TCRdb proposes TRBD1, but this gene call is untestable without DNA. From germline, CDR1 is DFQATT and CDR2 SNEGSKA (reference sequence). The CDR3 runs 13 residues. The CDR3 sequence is CSARGQGGTEAFF.

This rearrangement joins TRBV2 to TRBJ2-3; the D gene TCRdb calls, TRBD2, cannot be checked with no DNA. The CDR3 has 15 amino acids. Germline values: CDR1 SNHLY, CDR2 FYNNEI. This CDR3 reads CASSWTSGGRDTQYF.

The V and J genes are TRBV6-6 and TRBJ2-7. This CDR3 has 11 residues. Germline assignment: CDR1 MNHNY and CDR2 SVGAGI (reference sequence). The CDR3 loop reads CASSSGLEQYF.

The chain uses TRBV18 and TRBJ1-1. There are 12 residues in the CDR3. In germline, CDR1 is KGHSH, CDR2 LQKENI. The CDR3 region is CASSPGHTEAFF.

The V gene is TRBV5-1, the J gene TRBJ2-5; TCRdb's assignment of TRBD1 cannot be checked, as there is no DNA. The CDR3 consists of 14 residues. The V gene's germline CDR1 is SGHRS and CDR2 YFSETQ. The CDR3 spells CASSPTGSVLGQYF.

CDR3 in amino acids: CASSSRQDSYEQYF. The rearrangement uses TRBV6-2 or TRBV6-3 and TRBJ2-7. Germline V gives CDR1 MNHEY, CDR2 SVGEGT. This CDR3 region has 14 residues.

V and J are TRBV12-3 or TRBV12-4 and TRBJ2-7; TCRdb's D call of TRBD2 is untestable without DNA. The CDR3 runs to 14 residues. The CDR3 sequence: CASGAAGGPNEQYF.

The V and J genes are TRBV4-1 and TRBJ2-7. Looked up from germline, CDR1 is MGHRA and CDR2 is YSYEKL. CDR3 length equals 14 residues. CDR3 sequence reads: CASSQAAGDYEQYF.

CDR3 amino acids: CASSVVASTRAYEQYF. The chain couples TRBV9 to TRBJ2-7. The CDR3 is 16 residues long. Germline CDR1 is SGDLS and CDR2 is YYNGEE. The full variable domain, its missing parts supplied by reference TRBV9 and TRBJ2-7, is DSGVTQTPKHLITATGQRVTLRCSPRSGDLSVYWYQQSLDQGLQFLIQYYNGEERAKGNILERFSAQQFPDLHSELNLSSLELGDSALYFCASSVVASTRAYEQYFGPGTRLTVT.

CDR3 sequence reads: CASSTYSNQPQHF. This rearrangement joins TRBV5-1 to TRBJ1-5. This CDR3 is built from 13 residues. Germline V gives CDR1 SGHRS, CDR2 YFSETQ.

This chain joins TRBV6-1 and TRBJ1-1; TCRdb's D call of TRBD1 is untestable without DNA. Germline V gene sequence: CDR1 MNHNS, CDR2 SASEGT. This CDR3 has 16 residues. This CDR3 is CASSPFWDNQDTEAFF.